This TCR beta chain was sequenced for a study of cytomegalovirus exposure and HLA in healthy donors. Whole-study context: Around 89 million unique TCRs from HLA-typed donors made up an early data release. Study-wide findings and caveats: TCR beta V- and J-gene trimming was later associated with a missense DCLRE1C variant. TCR beta chains associated with HLA were, in a later analysis, more clonally expanded than equally common others.

As to this clone: Antigen unknown.

Primers for the PCR totalled 60 Vbeta and 13 Jbeta. Using immunoSEQ multiplex PCR, the repertoire was profiled, and TCRdb retains in-frame clones only, with some absent. This table holds more than 150,000 clones, 65% to 80% found once. From germline, CDR1 is LNHDA and CDR2 SQIVND (reference sequence). Trimming at V came to 5 bases and at J to 4 bases, leaving 9 bases not matched to a gene. This CDR3 is 16 amino acids long. The chain joins TRBV19 to TRBJ2-1; 9 bases agree with TRBD1. The clonotype comes from a woman aged 35 to 49 in good health and CMV-seropositive. The specimen sequenced was PBMCs. This CDR3 is CASSARQGGQYNEQFF. Here the CDR3 DNA reads TGTGCCAGTAGTGCACGACAGGGGGGGCAGTACAATGAGCAGTTCTTC.